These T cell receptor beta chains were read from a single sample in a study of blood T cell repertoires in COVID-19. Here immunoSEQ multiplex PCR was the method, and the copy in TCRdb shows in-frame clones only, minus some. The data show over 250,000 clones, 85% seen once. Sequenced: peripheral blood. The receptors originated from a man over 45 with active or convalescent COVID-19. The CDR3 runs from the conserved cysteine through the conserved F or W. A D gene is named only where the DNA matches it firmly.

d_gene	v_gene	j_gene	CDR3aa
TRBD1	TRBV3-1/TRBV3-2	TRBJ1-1	CASSQGDRENTEAFF
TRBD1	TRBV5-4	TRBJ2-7	CASSSGTGGFYEQYF
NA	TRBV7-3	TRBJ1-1	CASSWTRFGHPNTEAFF
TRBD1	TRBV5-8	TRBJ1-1	CASSSQNRGPAKAFF
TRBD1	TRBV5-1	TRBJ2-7	CASSLEGRGFSEQYF
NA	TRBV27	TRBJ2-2	CASSLERRVTGELFF
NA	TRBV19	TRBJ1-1	CASSPRGGAEAFF
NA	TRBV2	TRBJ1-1	CASSDPRQGNTEAFF
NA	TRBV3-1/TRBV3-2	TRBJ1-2	CASSPDTPYGYTF
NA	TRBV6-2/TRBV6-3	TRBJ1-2	CASSLRFSNYGYTF
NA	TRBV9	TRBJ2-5	CASSLVGGRETQYF
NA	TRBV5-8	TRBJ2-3	CASSPNMGFNTQYF
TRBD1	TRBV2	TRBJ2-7	CASTEGGQASGEQYF
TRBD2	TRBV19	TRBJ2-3	CASSAFFSGSSDTQYF
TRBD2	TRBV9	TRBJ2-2	CASSVSGRGNTGELFF
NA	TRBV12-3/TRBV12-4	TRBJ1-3	CASSPSGGTTIYF
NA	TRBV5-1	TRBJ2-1	CASSLQGSPYNEQFF
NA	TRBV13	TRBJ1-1	CASSEMGGAFF
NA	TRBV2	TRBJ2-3	CASSLDGADTQYF
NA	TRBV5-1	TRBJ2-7	CASSFEATGSYEQYF
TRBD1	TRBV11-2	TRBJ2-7	CASRRGGTGVYEQYF
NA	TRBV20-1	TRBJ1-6	CSASPQPRQPYSPLHF
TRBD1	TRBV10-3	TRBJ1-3	CAISRQGISGNTIYF
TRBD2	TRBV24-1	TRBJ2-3	CATSDWTSGGTDTQYF
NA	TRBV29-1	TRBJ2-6	CSVASAGANVLTF
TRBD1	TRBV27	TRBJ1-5	CASSIIGQGNQPQHF
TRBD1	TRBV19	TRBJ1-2	CASSFNRGQGRYGYTF
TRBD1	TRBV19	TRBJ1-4	CASSKPGQANEKLFF
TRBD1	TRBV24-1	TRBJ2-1	CATCEAGTGVDNEQFF
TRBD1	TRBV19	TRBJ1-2	CASRSTGTGSGYTF
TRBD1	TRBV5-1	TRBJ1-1	CASSLGDRGAEAFF
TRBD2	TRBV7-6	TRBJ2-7	CASSPGLAGTYEQYF
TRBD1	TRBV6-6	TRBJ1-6	CASSYYRGGDSPLHF
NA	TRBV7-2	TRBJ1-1	CASSLDSSATEAFF
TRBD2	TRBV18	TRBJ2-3	CASSLSPAGGPFGTDTQYF
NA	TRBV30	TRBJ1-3	CAWSVERNTIYF
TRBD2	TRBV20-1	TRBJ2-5	CGAGERETQYF
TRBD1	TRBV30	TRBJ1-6	CAWGTEPFKDNSPLHF
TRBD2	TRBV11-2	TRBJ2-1	CASSLAAPGGRGTEQFF
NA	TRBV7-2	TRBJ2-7	CASSLDGYSSYEQYF
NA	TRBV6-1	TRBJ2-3	CASSDPGGTDTQYF
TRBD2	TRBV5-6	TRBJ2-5	CASSFEGGPKTQYF
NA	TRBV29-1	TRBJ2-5	CSVDTGAGPQETQYF
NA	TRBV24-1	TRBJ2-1	CATRDSLNEQFF
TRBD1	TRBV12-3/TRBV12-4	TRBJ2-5	CASRSDRGRTQYF
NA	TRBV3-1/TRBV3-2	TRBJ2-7	CASSLSGAYYEQYF
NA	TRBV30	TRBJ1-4	CAWSRGGEKLFF
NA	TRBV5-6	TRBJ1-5	CASSRRAERNNQPQHF
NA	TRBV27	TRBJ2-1	CASSFTSTPKEQFF
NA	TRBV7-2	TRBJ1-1	CASSLWSSEAFF
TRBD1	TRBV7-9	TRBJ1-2	CASSYTGGGYTF
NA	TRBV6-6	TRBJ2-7	CASRTGSEYEQYF
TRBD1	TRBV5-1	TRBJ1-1	CASSTGQGPNTEAFF
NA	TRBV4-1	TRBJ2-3	CASSSLPIRDTQYF
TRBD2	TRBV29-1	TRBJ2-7	CSVKEPMSGRAGEQYF